The clone carrying this TCR beta chain occurred many times. As yet, its antigen is unknown. Trimming at V came to 4 bases and at J to 4 bases, leaving 11 bases not matched to a gene. CDR1 is SGDLS, CDR2 YYNGEE, per germline. This CDR3 contains 18 residues. The data derive from a study of T-cell reconstitution after alpha-beta-depleted transplantation in children. The library targeted TCRbeta and was prepared with unique molecular identifiers. TCRdb reprocessed the PCR reads via MiXCR and lists one record per CDR3 protein. The table has roughly 200,000 distinct CDR3 sequences, roughly 8.3% seen once. The study, taken as a whole, reports: Several hundred graft clones that had expanded were reportedly the source of alpha-beta T cells about two months after transplant. The main origin of T-cell counts and diversity one year after transplant was newly produced T cells. Surviving recipient T cells and thymic progenitors produced the high day-60 TCRbeta diversity seen in some patients.

The sequencing here drew on PBMCs, mostly from graft donor cells, taken 360 days after TCRalphabeta/CD19-depleted stem cell transplant. The receptor was isolated from a male patient aged 2-9 years who had a stem cell transplant for acute myeloid leukemia, so the T cells may come from the graft donor. The chain employs TRBV9 and TRBJ2-5, with 15 positions matching TRBD2. The CDR3 loop is CASSRTSGRAPIGETQYF. CDR3 nucleotides: TGTGCCAGCAGCCGGACTAGCGGGAGGGCCCCTATTGGAGAGACCCAGTACTTC. The whole variable domain, filled in from reference TRBV9 and TRBJ2-5, reads DSGVTQTPKHLITATGQRVTLRCSPRSGDLSVYWYQQSLDQGLQFLIQYYNGEERAKGNILERFSAQQFPDLHSELNLSSLELGDSALYFCASSRTSGRAPIGETQYFGPGTRLLVL.